This T cell receptor (beta chain) emerged from a study of technical replicates of blood from a handful of donors. This CDR3 is built from 12 residues. Germline CDR1 is SGHNT and CDR2 is YYREEE (reference sequence). Trimming removed 3 bases from V and 8 bases from J; junction bases left unmatched: 2. Data came from immunoSEQ multiplex PCR; TCRdb stores just in-frame clones and leaves some out. There are tens of thousands of clones in the sample; about 91% occur only once, and about 0.27% lies in the top ten. The chain has TRBV5-4 and TRBJ1-2; 9 nucleotides line up with TRBD1. This receptor was obtained from a human donor in good health. Source material: T cells isolated from PBMCs. The CDR3 sequence is CASSSGQGGYTF. In nucleotides, the CDR3 is TGTGCCAGCAGCTCGGGACAGGGCGGCTACACCTTC. The whole variable domain, filled in from reference TRBV5-4 and TRBJ1-2, reads ETGVTQSPTHLIKTRGQQVTLRCSSQSGHNTVSWYQQALGQGPQFIFQYYREEENGRGNFPPRFSGLQFPNYSSELNVNALELDDSALYLCASSSGQGGYTFGSGTRLTVV.